Included here is one T cell receptor (beta chain) sequence, with context. Its specificity is unknown. Profiled with immunoSEQ multiplex PCR; TCRdb holds only in-frame clones, not every one. Of about 130,000 clones listed, around nine tenths are singletons. The data originate from a study of graft-versus-host responses after intestinal transplantation. Background on the study: Recipients were all induced with anti-thymocyte globulin, then given tacrolimus and steroids for 2 to 4 years. Regarding the study as a whole: GvH clones detected in recipient marrow included some appearing first in ileum or blood. Early post-transplant HvG declines tracked with peak circulating GvH clone levels. The presence of high graft-versus-host to host-versus-graft clonal ratios in allografts characterized patients with graft-donor T cell macrochimerism.

The specimen was unstimulated CD4+ T cells sorted from spleen or lymph node cells, collected before intestinal transplant. The sequence derives from a human donor who received an intestinal transplant.

CDR3 sequence (DNA): TGTGCCAGCAGTTACCGGGGACTAGCGAGAGTCAATGAGCAGTTCTTC. The encoded protein is CASSYRGLARVNEQFF. The chain is built from TRBV6-5 and TRBJ2-1, with 10 bases that match TRBD2. V was pared by 2 bases and J by 6 bases, with 7 bases of the junction left unmatched. Per the germline V gene, CDR1 is MNHEY and CDR2 is SVGAGI. CDR3 size: 16 residues.